This T cell receptor (beta chain) comes out of a study of shared clonotypes between healthy human individuals. The germline V gene has CDR1 SGHRS and CDR2 YFSETQ. The ends were cut back, 0 bases at V and 8 bases at J, with 20 bases in the middle. The CDR3 consists of 16 residues. Method: immunoSEQ multiplex PCR; TCRdb's copy keeps in-frame clones and lacks some. The table lists hundreds of thousands of clones, 96% of them singletons. J is TRBJ1-2 and V is TRBV5-1; tentative D call: TRBD1 (6 bases). The receptor was isolated from a woman aged 25-40 years in good health. Sequencing was done on a sample of naive CD4+ T cells sorted from blood. Subset denoted: CD45RA+ positively selected. The CDR3 DNA reads as TGCGCCAGCAGCTTGGGTGAGGGGGAAGGTATCGGAGGCTACACCTTC. It is translated as CASSLGEGEGIGGYTF.